This T cell receptor beta chain was sequenced in a study of cytotoxic CD8 clonotypes in ibrutinib-treated CLL. Data came from immunoSEQ multiplex PCR; TCRdb stores just in-frame clones and leaves some out. The sample includes 200,000 or so clones, 60% to 80% of them seen just once. The CDR3 is 13 residues long. Trimming took 2 bases from V and 1 from J, leaving 5 bases between them. In germline, CDR1 is LNHDA, CDR2 SQIVND (reference sequence). Details on this clone: The same CDR3 arises from other DNA sequences in this sample as well.

The sample consisted of PBMCs, taken after 12 months of ibrutinib treatment. The gene calls are TRBV19 and TRBJ1-1, with D hard to call. This receptor was obtained from a human donor with chronic lymphocytic leukemia. CDR3 region: CASSISGNTEAFF. For the CDR3, the DNA is TGTGCCAGTAGTATATCGGGGAACACTGAAGCTTTCTTT.